Listed below are T cell receptor beta chains from one sample, sequenced in a study of glioma-infiltrating T cells. Via MiXCR, TCRdb re-called the multiplex PCR reads, giving one row per CDR3 protein. The sample has a few hundred thousand distinct CDR3 sequences; approximately 42% are singletons. The sequenced material came from glioma tissue, nonneoplastic brain tissue, or PBMCs (not recorded which). These receptors all stem from a human donor with low-grade glioma or glioblastoma, undergoing nonglioma brain surgery, or in good health (not recorded which). Both conserved end residues are part of each CDR3. The order of the fields is V gene, J gene, CDR3 protein.

>TRBV6-2/TRBV6-3|TRBJ2-7
CASSISGTGTYEQYF
>TRBV7-9|TRBJ1-1
CASSPGMWTEAFF
>TRBV6-2/TRBV6-3|TRBJ2-2
CASTPWGRTNAGELFF
>TRBV10-3|TRBJ1-6
CAISGTSGGADNSPLHF
>TRBV25-1|TRBJ2-1
CASRGATYWQFF
>TRBV25-1|TRBJ2-1
CASSYPRTSGGMEQFF
>TRBV4-3|TRBJ1-1
CASSQDYASTEAFF
>TRBV5-1|TRBJ2-7
CASSTLYREEQYF
>TRBV20-1|TRBJ1-2
CSARAGRGYGYTF
>TRBV20-1|TRBJ1-1
CSARDPRGTEAFF
>TRBV27|TRBJ2-1
CASRLAGEGNEQFF
>TRBV19|TRBJ2-1
CASSIWRKGGTSGSNEQFF
>TRBV20-1|TRBJ1-5
CSAHDNNQPQHF
>TRBV4-1|TRBJ1-5
CASSQGPQGQGNQPQHF
>TRBV20-1|TRBJ1-2
CSARQVGILYGYTF
>TRBV7-9|TRBJ1-1
CASSRDGTNTEAFF
>TRBV12-3/TRBV12-4|TRBJ2-1
CASTLTSGYNEQFF
>TRBV11-2|TRBJ2-1
CASSKKREENNEQFF
>TRBV7-2|TRBJ1-5
CASSFGHLNQPQHF
>TRBV29-1|TRBJ2-7
CSVGIASYEQYF
>TRBV7-2|TRBJ1-5
CASSLGRLNEPQHF
>TRBV7-9|TRBJ2-7
CASSPTGTSYEQYF
>TRBV4-1|TRBJ1-2
CASSQAGQGTYGYTF
>TRBV12-3/TRBV12-4|TRBJ1-2
CASSLTGDNYGYTF
>TRBV6-6|TRBJ1-2
CASSYSAANYGYTF
>TRBV11-2|TRBJ1-6
CASSRKGNNSPLHF
>TRBV4-2|TRBJ2-3
CASSPVVGRSTDTQYF
>TRBV20-1|TRBJ1-5
CSATGQHSNQPQHF
>TRBV18|TRBJ2-1
CASSPRDLALRYEQFF
>TRBV27|TRBJ2-7
CASGFPTRLGSYEQYF
>TRBV7-9|TRBJ1-6
CASSWAGDSPLHF
>TRBV5-1|TRBJ1-1
CASSLFGGNTEAFF
>TRBV19|TRBJ2-5
CASSTNPGTHQPKTQYF
>TRBV20-1|TRBJ2-2
CSPQTSGMTGELFF
>TRBV15|TRBJ2-7
CATSRDSLEQYF
>TRBV28|TRBJ2-2
CASIDRAGELFF
>TRBV7-2|TRBJ2-7
CASSFASSYEQYF
>TRBV28|TRBJ2-4
CASKEELAHLGVKNIQYF
>TRBV6-1|TRBJ2-7
CASSRSGGYEQYF
>TRBV6-1|TRBJ2-1
CASSGPGLAGSLHNEKFF
>TRBV11-2|TRBJ2-1
CASSLGVGWEQFF
>TRBV20-1|TRBJ2-4
CSARGSGTGDIQYF
>TRBV10-3|TRBJ1-2
CAISESTGGFGYTF
>TRBV7-9|TRBJ2-5
CASSLNSGRRETQYF
>TRBV6-2/TRBV6-3|TRBJ2-1
CASSRAGSLNNEQFF
>TRBV7-2|TRBJ2-1
CASSSQSGRAVSNEQFF
>TRBV20-1|TRBJ2-2
CSARVSGLTGELFF
>TRBV20-1|TRBJ2-7
CSAPRGSSYEQYF
>TRBV28|TRBJ2-6
CASSLLRSGANVLTF
>TRBV7-9|TRBJ2-1
CAASETGAYNEQFF
>TRBV9|TRBJ1-1
CASGTAGAAFF
>TRBV6-4|TRBJ2-1
CASSRSISSYNEQFF